The subject of this entry is one T cell receptor beta chain. Germline and junction disagree at one end, which may indicate a read error. In the study's own analysis: As immunoSEQ supplied junction-only sequences (without quality scores), filtering differed. The data were produced by immunoSEQ multiplex PCR, yet TCRdb's version contains in-frame clones alone and is incomplete. V and J calls plus clone size are reproduced from that table; the DNA served to infer D and trimming. Of millions of clones listed, roughly 94% were seen once; the top ten hold around 0.13%. The sample belongs to a study of shared clonotypes between healthy human individuals. The receptor was isolated from a man aged 18 to 30 in good health. The specimen was naive CD4+ T cells sorted from blood. Subset specified: CD45RA+ positively selected.

CDR3 loop: CASSSTSGRPSPMHF. The CDR3 region has the DNA TGTGCCAGCAGCTCGACTAGCGGGAGGCCGTCACCGATGCACTTC. The chain joins TRBV7-9 to TRBJ2-7; 13 positions agree with TRBD2. The CDR3 has 15 residues. Germline V gene lookup returns CDR1 SEHNR and CDR2 FQNEAQ (reference sequence).